This passage covers 23 T cell receptor beta chains from one sample sequenced in a study of regulatory T cells in long-lasting Graves disease. Construction of TCR beta libraries relied on iRepertoire HTBI primers and on Arm-PCR targeting CDR3 regions. TCRdb ran MiXCR on the multiplex PCR reads and lists one entry per CDR3 protein. The sample gives roughly 500,000 distinct CDR3 sequences, approximately 12% of which show up once; 10% is in the top ten. The time point here: newly diagnosed GD, antithyroid drugs for less than 3 months. Construction of the TCR library relied on RNA isolated from PBMCs. These data were also reused for a study on T cells in Graves' hyperthyroidism and ophthalmopathy.

Sample: peripheral blood mononuclear cells (PBMCs), taken at new diagnosis, from a patient treated with antithyroid drugs. Receptors were obtained from a man younger than 45 with Graves disease.

In the case of this clonotype: An end of the junction differs from the germline gene, which may be a read error. This chain connects TRBV19 to TRBJ2-5; a weak D match, TRBD2 (5 bases). Germline values: CDR1 LNHDA, CDR2 SQIVND (reference sequence). CDR3 length equals 13 residues. The CDR3 DNA follows: TGTGCCTGTAGCTTCGGACTCCAAGAGACCCAGTACTTC. Translation gives CACSFGLQETQYF.

The chain combines TRBV6-2 or TRBV6-3 with TRBJ2-7; TRBD2 is a possible D gene (6 bases). V was clipped by 4 bases and J by 7 bases, with 11 bases between them. This CDR3 is 12 amino acids long. Germline V gene data show CDR1 as MNHEY and CDR2 as SVGEGT. CDR3 region: CASSSTRPEQYF. CDR3 nucleotides: TGTGCCAGCAGTTCGACTAGACCTGAGCAGTACTTC.

A remark on this clonotype: It may be a read error: a sequence one base away is much more abundant. Because the CDR3 is missing its conserved closing phenylalanine or tryptophan, this is likely a read error. V and J are TRBV20-1 and TRBJ1-1, with a weak D call TRBD1 (5 bases). CDR3 length: 14 residues. Between the trimmed V and J ends, which lost 1 base and 2 bases, there was a span of 11 bases. Germline V gene sequence: CDR1 DFQATT, CDR2 SNEGSKA (reference sequence). The CDR3 DNA sequence: TGCAGTGCTAGAGGTGGGGCGGCAAACACTGAAGCTTTCTCT. Residues: CSARGGAANTEAFS.

This clonotype occurred many times. The chain uses TRBV13 and TRBJ2-1, with D tentatively TRBD1 (5 bases). The CDR3 is 18 residues long. V was shortened by 5 bases and J by 0 bases, with 20 bases between the two germline ends. Germline V lookup: CDR1 PRHDT, CDR2 FYEKMQ (reference sequence). CDR3 loop: CASSNPPSTDSSYNEQFF. The CDR3 DNA reads TGTGCCAGCAGCAATCCCCCTTCGACAGATAGCTCCTACAATGAGCAGTTCTTC. The full variable domain, in which reference TRBV13 and TRBJ2-1 provide the parts outside the CDR3, is AAGVIQSPRHLIKEKRETATLKCYPIPRHDTVYWYQQGPGQDPQFLISFYEKMQSDKGSIPDRFSAQQFSDYHSELNMSSLELGDSALYFCASSNPPSTDSSYNEQFFGPGTRLTVL.

As to this clonotype: It may be a read error: a sequence one base away is much more abundant. This chain joins TRBV12-3 or TRBV12-4 and TRBJ2-3; unclear D gene. The J call could be wrong; TRBJ1-5 is a better fit for the DNA end. This CDR3 contains 14 residues. This chain's CDR3 is CASSPEKRTDTQHF. DNA for the CDR3: TGTGCCAGCAGTCCCGAGAAGCGCACAGATACGCAGCATTTT.

The CDR3 DNA follows: TGTGCCAGCAGCTCCTCTAGGGTGTCCAATGAGCAGTTCTTC. Amino acid sequence: CASSSSRVSNEQFF. The chain links TRBV7-9 to TRBJ2-1; D is unresolved. Germline values: CDR1 SEHNR, CDR2 FQNEAQ (reference sequence). The germline V and J ends were trimmed by 4 bases and 6 bases, with 13 bases remaining between them. The CDR3 is 14 amino acids. Together with reference TRBV7-9 and TRBJ2-1, the CDR3 gives the full variable domain: DTGVSQNPRHKITKRGQNVTFRCDPISEHNRLYWYRQTLGQGPEFLTYFQNEAQLEKSRLLSDRFSAERPKGSFSTLEIQRTEQGDSAMYLCASSSSRVSNEQFFGPGTRLTVL.

At least ten counts were recorded for this clonotype. The chain has TRBV12-3 or TRBV12-4 and TRBJ2-5; 14 bases align to TRBD2. J gave up 5 bases and V 5 bases, and 1 base lay outside the gene matches. The length of the CDR3 is 14 residues. The CDR3 protein is CASSGTSGSETQYF. CDR3 sequence (DNA): TGTGCCAGCAGTGGGACTAGCGGGAGTGAGACCCAGTACTTC.

This chain uses TRBV30 with TRBJ2-3, with D unresolved. The CDR3 contains 11 residues. Germline V CDR1 and CDR2: GTSNPN, SVGIG (reference sequence). Trimming shortened V by 2 bases and J by 9 bases, and 9 bases separated the two germline ends. The CDR3 nucleotides read TGTGCCTGGAGTCCCGGTGGGACGCAGTATTTT. This gives the protein CAWSPGGTQYF.

Worth noting for this clonotype: A read error is the likely source, as a far larger clone sits one nucleotide away. The chain links TRBV6-1 to TRBJ2-3; D may be TRBD2 (6 bases). Per the germline V gene, CDR1 is MNHNS and CDR2 is SASEGT. With 4 bases removed from V and 0 bases from J, the gap between germline ends came to 20 bases. The CDR3 has 18 residues. CDR3 DNA: TGTGCCAGCAGTGTTCTCATTGCCGGGACTGGAAGCACAGATACGCAGTATTTT. This codes for CASSVLIAGTGSTDTQYF.

This clonotype was picked up many times. This rearrangement joins TRBV2 to TRBJ2-5; 10 nucleotides align to TRBD2. V dropped 7 bases and J dropped 2; count of bases not matched to a gene: 10. The CDR3 consists of 16 residues. Germline loops: CDR1 SNHLY, CDR2 FYNNEI. CDR3 DNA sequence: TGTGCCAGCATTGGCCTAGCGGGAGACTCTCAAGAGACCCAGTACTTC. Amino acids: CASIGLAGDSQETQYF.

At least ten counts were recorded for this clonotype. The junction does not match germline at one end; this may be a read error. J is TRBJ1-1 and V is TRBV5-1; D is unclear. The CDR3 contains 15 residues. Germline assignment: CDR1 SGHRS and CDR2 YFSETQ. CDR3 amino acids: CTSSSWTAMNTEAFF. For the CDR3, the DNA is TGCACCAGCAGCTCTTGGACTGCAATGAACACTGAAGCTTTCTTT.

The table lists this clonotype with a few counts. The genes are TRBV13 and TRBJ2-3, with D possibly TRBD2 on 5 matching bases. The CDR3 is 15 amino acids. V was trimmed by 9 bases and J by 4 bases, leaving 20 bases between them. The germline V gene has CDR1 PRHDT and CDR2 FYEKMQ (reference sequence). The CDR3 nucleotides are TGTGCCAGTCGGATAGGAGTTCCCGGGGCAGATACGCAGTATTTT. Amino acid sequence: CASRIGVPGADTQYF.

Ten or more counts support this clonotype. This chain's CDR3 is CAISVSGRYYNEQFF. The CDR3 DNA is TGTGCCATCAGCGTTAGCGGGAGGTACTACAATGAGCAGTTCTTC. The chain employs TRBV10-3 and TRBJ2-1; TRBD2 agrees at 10 bases. The CDR3 loop spans 15 amino acids. The V gene end was trimmed by 6 bases and the J gene end by 3 bases; junction bases not matched to a gene: 5. Germline V lookup: CDR1 ENHRY, CDR2 SYGVKD.

This clonotype showed up many times. The chain uses TRBV6-5 and TRBJ1-2; no clear D. Germline V gene lookup returns CDR1 MNHEY and CDR2 SVGAGI. V was pared by 3 bases and J by 3 bases, with 14 bases between. This CDR3 has 15 amino acids. CDR3 DNA sequence: TGTGCCAGCAGTTATCGGGCCACTAGGGACTATGGCTACACCTTC. Amino acid sequence: CASSYRATRDYGYTF.

This clonotype was detected once. The chain uses TRBV24-1 and TRBJ2-3; D may match TRBD1 or TRBD2 (5 bases each). The J call may be incorrect, as the DNA end agrees better with TRBJ2-5. Germline lookup yields CDR1 KGHDR and CDR2 SFDVKD. The CDR3 runs to 14 residues. CDR3 nucleotide sequence: TGTGCCACCAGTGATTCCGGGACCTCTGAGACCCAGTACTTC. As protein: CATSDSGTSETQYF.

The V call is TRBV30, the J call TRBJ1-3, with D possibly matching TRBD1 (5 bases). Germline CDR1 GTSNPN, CDR2 SVGIG (reference sequence). The CDR3 covers 15 residues. Trimming took off 4 bases at V and 0 bases at J, with 13 bases between the two ends. DNA for the CDR3: TGTGCCTGGAATATGGGACCCGTCTCTGGAAACACCATATATTTT. It yields the protein CAWNMGPVSGNTIYF.

This clonotype was recorded at least ten times. V gene TRBV28 combines with J gene TRBJ2-7, with TRBD2 identical over 8 bases. Germline lookup yields CDR1 MDHEN and CDR2 SYDVKM. CDR3 length equals 13 residues. V lost 6 bases and J lost 3; bases outside the gene matches: 4. As DNA, the CDR3 is TGTGCCAGCAGCCTGACTAGCGACTACGAGCAGTACTTC. Its protein product is CASSLTSDYEQYF. The full variable domain, its missing parts supplied by reference TRBV28 and TRBJ2-7, is DVKVTQSSRYLVKRTGEKVFLECVQDMDHENMFWYRQDPGLGLRLIYFSYDVKMKEKGDIPEGYSVSREKKERFSLILESASTNQTSMYLCASSLTSDYEQYFGPGTRLTVT.

The sample holds a few counts of this clonotype. The chain is built from TRBV4-1 and TRBJ1-2, with D hard to call. The length of the CDR3 is 15 residues. V was pared by 0 bases and J by 4 bases, with 12 bases between. Germline-derived CDR1 and CDR2 are MGHRA and YSYEKL. CDR3: CASSQEKGEGYGYTF. CDR3 DNA: TGCGCCAGCAGCCAAGAAAAGGGTGAGGGCTATGGCTACACCTTC.

The V and J genes are TRBV20-1 and TRBJ2-3, with 16 bases that match TRBD2. Germline loops: CDR1 DFQATT, CDR2 SNEGSKA (reference sequence). The CDR3 is 16 amino acids. The junction had 6 bases not matched to a gene; V was cut back by 5 bases and J by 4 bases. CDR3 in amino acids: CSAPGLAGGIADTQYF. For the CDR3, the DNA is TGCAGTGCTCCGGGACTAGCGGGAGGGATCGCAGATACGCAGTATTTT.

The V and J genes are TRBV14 and TRBJ1-1; D call uncertain. Germline V CDR1 and CDR2: SGHDN, FVKESK. The V end was cut by 1 base, the J end by 4 bases, with 7 bases between. The CDR3 spans 13 residues. CDR3 sequence (DNA): TGTGCCAGCAGCCAAGTTAGTGTCACTGAAGCTTTCTTT. Translated: CASSQVSVTEAFF.

This clonotype was seen at least ten times. This chain connects TRBV12-3 or TRBV12-4 to TRBJ1-3; no definite D call. Trimming took off 6 bases at V and 3 bases at J, with 9 bases between the two ends. The CDR3 is 13 residues long. The CDR3 sequence: CASRWTGGNTIYF. CDR3 bases: TGTGCCAGCAGATGGACTGGTGGAAACACCATATATTTT.

This chain connects TRBV5-4 to TRBJ2-3, with D unclear. This CDR3 contains 13 residues. V shed 4 bases and J shed 2 bases, with 8 bases lying between them. The germline V gene has CDR1 SGHNT and CDR2 YYREEE (reference sequence). CDR3 region: CASSASDTDTQYF. CDR3 DNA sequence: TGTGCCAGCAGCGCCTCGGACACAGATACGCAGTATTTT.

In the case of this clonotype: A much larger clone differs by one base, so this may be a read error. This chain connects TRBV6-1 to TRBJ2-2; 10 nucleotides line up with TRBD2. The CDR3 covers 18 residues. Germline CDR1 MNHNS, CDR2 SASEGT. After removal of 4 bases from V and 0 bases from J, the junction contained 8 bases not matched to a gene. CDR3 sequence: CASSVRTSGLANTGELFF. CDR3 in DNA: TGTGCCAGCAGTGTTCGGACTAGCGGTCTCGCGAACACCGGGGAGCTGTTTTTT.